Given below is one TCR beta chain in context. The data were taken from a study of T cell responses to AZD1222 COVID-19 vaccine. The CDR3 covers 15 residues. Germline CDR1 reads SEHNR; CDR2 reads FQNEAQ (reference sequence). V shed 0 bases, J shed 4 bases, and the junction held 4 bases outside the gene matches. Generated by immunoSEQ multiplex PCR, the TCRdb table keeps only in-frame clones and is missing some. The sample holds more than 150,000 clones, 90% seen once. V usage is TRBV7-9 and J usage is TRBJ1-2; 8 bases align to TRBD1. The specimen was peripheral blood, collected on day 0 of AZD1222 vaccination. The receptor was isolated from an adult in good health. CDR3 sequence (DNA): TGTGCCAGCAGCTTAGCGCAAGACAGGGGCTATGGCTACACCTTC. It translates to CASSLAQDRGYGYTF.